The 21 T cell receptor beta chains in this list originate from one sample, sequenced in a study of T cell responses to AZD1222 COVID-19 vaccine. Repertoires were generated with immunoSEQ multiplex PCR, while TCRdb's copy carries only in-frame clones and drops some. The data show about 150,000 clones, around 90% seen once. The sample in question was peripheral blood, obtained 28 days after the second dose of the MenACWY control vaccine. These receptor sequences come from an adult who received the MenACWY meningococcal vaccine as a control.

V and J are TRBV25-1 and TRBJ1-3; D perhaps matches TRBD1 (5 bases). The CDR3 runs 16 residues. V lost 3 bases and J 3 bases, leaving 15 bases between the germline ends. Germline CDR1 reads MGHDK; CDR2 reads SYGVNS. CDR3 loop: CASSDWGRGGGNTIYF. The CDR3 DNA reads TGTGCCAGCAGTGACTGGGGCCGGGGGGGTGGAAACACCATATATTTT.

The chain combines TRBV28 with TRBJ2-5; 8 nucleotides match TRBD2. The trim removed 7 bases at V and 5 bases at J, leaving 12 bases unmatched. CDR3 length: 15 residues. The germline V gene has CDR1 MDHEN and CDR2 SYDVKM. Written as DNA, the CDR3 is TGTGCCAGCAAGAGCCCAGCGGGAGCAGCGGAGACCCAGTACTTC. This translates into CASKSPAGAAETQYF. Based on the CDR3 plus reference TRBV28 and TRBJ2-5, the full variable domain is DVKVTQSSRYLVKRTGEKVFLECVQDMDHENMFWYRQDPGLGLRLIYFSYDVKMKEKGDIPEGYSVSREKKERFSLILESASTNQTSMYLCASKSPAGAAETQYFGPGTRLLVL.

CDR3 nucleotides: TGTGCCAGTAGTATAGCTGGCGGGGGGCAGTCCGAACAGTACTTC. Its translation: CASSIAGGGQSEQYF. J is TRBJ2-7 and V is TRBV19, with 8 bases identical to TRBD2. The CDR3 spans 15 residues. With 1 base clipped from V and 10 bases from J, the junction kept 12 bases outside the gene matches. The germline CDR1 and CDR2 sequences are LNHDA and SQIVND (reference sequence).

V gene TRBV2 combines with J gene TRBJ2-7, with D maybe TRBD2 (6 bases). Germline assignment: CDR1 SNHLY and CDR2 FYNNEI. Trimming shortened V by 4 bases and J by 0 bases, and 13 bases separated the two germline ends. The CDR3 consists of 15 residues. CDR3 bases: TGTGCCAGCAGTGGAGCGGGCTTTAGCTCCTACGAGCAGTACTTC. This codes for CASSGAGFSSYEQYF.

A few counts support this clone. The chain joins TRBV6-5 to TRBJ2-1; 11 bases are a match to TRBD2. Per the germline V gene, CDR1 is MNHEY and CDR2 is SVGAGI. V trimming: 6 bases; J trimming: 7 bases; junction bases outside the gene matches: 8. There are 15 residues in the CDR3. The CDR3 nucleotides are TGTGCCAGCAGGAAAAGACTAGCGGGATTAAATGAGCAGTTCTTC. Amino acid sequence: CASRKRLAGLNEQFF.

This clone showed up just a few times. This chain joins TRBV4-1 and TRBJ2-1, with 15 bases that match TRBD2. Germline V gene sequence: CDR1 MGHRA, CDR2 YSYEKL. The CDR3 extends over 16 amino acids. The trim removed 6 bases at V and 7 bases at J, leaving 7 bases unmatched. In DNA form, the CDR3 reads TGCGCCAGCAGTCCCGGGACTAGCGGGAGGCGAAATGAGCAGTTCTTC. Translation: CASSPGTSGRRNEQFF.

The gene calls are TRBV4-3 and TRBJ2-4; possibly TRBD2 for D (6 bases). The ends were cut back, 0 bases at V and 0 bases at J, with 12 bases in the middle. Germline V gives CDR1 LGHNA, CDR2 YSLEER. The CDR3 has 17 residues. The CDR3 DNA reads as TGCGCCAGCAGCCAAGATTTGGCTAGCGTAGCCAAAAACATTCAGTACTTC. This translates into CASSQDLASVAKNIQYF.

The chain uses TRBV6-2 or TRBV6-3 and TRBJ2-7; no firm D call. The V gene lost 1 base and the J gene lost 2 bases, with 9 bases spanning the gap. This CDR3 has 14 amino acids. CDR1 is MNHEY, CDR2 SVGEGT, per germline. CDR3 sequence reads: CASSYLYPPYEQYF. CDR3 DNA: TGTGCCAGCAGTTACTTGTATCCCCCCTACGAGCAGTACTTC.

V and J are TRBV24-1 and TRBJ1-5; D might be TRBD1 (5 bases). The CDR3 covers 14 residues. Trimming removed 6 bases from V and 7 bases from J, with 15 bases in between. CDR1 and CDR2 from the germline V gene are KGHDR and SFDVKD. Written as DNA, the CDR3 is TGTGCCACCAGTCCCTCTGGGGGGAGGCAGCCCCAGCATTTT. Encoded protein: CATSPSGGRQPQHF.

CDR3 sequence reads: CASSLVYRAYGYTF. CDR3 coding DNA: TGTGCCAGCAGCTTGGTTTACAGGGCCTATGGCTACACCTTC. The chain is built from TRBV5-6 and TRBJ1-2, with D maybe TRBD1 (6 bases). The CDR3 length is 14 residues. Per the germline V gene, CDR1 is SGHDT and CDR2 is YYEEEE. Trimming shortened V by 0 bases and J by 4 bases, and 10 bases separated the two germline ends.

This clone was seen once. The chain carries TRBV6-6 and TRBJ1-6; possible D gene TRBD1, 5 bases. The CDR3 has 16 residues. Germline V gene data show CDR1 as MNHNY and CDR2 as SVGAGI (reference sequence). Trimming stripped 4 bases from V and 10 bases from J, with 20 bases between. The DNA of the CDR3 is TGTGCCAGCAGTTCCGCCGGGACCGTTTCCGAATCACCCCTCCACTTT. Translated: CASSSAGTVSESPLHF.

V usage is TRBV5-1 and J usage is TRBJ2-3; D is uncertain. The germline V and J ends were trimmed by 3 bases and 3 bases, with 11 bases remaining between them. The CDR3 loop spans 14 amino acids. Germline V CDR1 and CDR2: SGHRS, YFSETQ. The CDR3 DNA reads as TGCGCCAGCAGCTCTCCTAGTGGGACAGATACGCAGTATTTT. It codes for CASSSPSGTDTQYF. Full variable domain (rest looked up from reference TRBV5-1 and TRBJ2-3): KAGVTQTPRYLIKTRGQQVTLSCSPISGHRSVSWYQQTPGQGLQFLFEYFSETQRNKGNFPGRFSGRQFSNSRSEMNVSTLELGDSALYLCASSSPSGTDTQYFGPGTRLTVL.

The table lists this clone with a count of one. The V gene is TRBV30, the J gene TRBJ1-2, with 8 bases identical to TRBD1. Germline CDR1 GTSNPN, CDR2 SVGIG (reference sequence). The trim removed 0 bases at V and 7 bases at J, leaving 4 bases unmatched. The CDR3 contains 13 residues. The CDR3 reads CAWSVQGDLGYTF. In DNA, the CDR3 is TGTGCCTGGAGTGTACAGGGGGATCTTGGCTACACCTTC.

The chain is built from TRBV30 and TRBJ2-7; 10 bases are a match to TRBD1. The CDR3 extends over 13 amino acids. Germline V gene sequence: CDR1 GTSNPN, CDR2 SVGIG (reference sequence). Trimming cost V 4 bases and J 4 bases; bases outside gene matches: 4. The CDR3 nucleotides read TGTGCCTGGACCCCGGGACAGGGGTACGAGCAGTACTTC. It specifies CAWTPGQGYEQYF.

The chain combines TRBV2 with TRBJ1-1; D may be TRBD1 (6 bases). CDR1 and CDR2 (germline): SNHLY, FYNNEI. CDR3 size: 13 residues. V was trimmed by 11 bases and J by 3 bases, leaving 16 bases between them. The CDR3 DNA is TGTGCCTCCCGCACAGGGTGGGACACTGAAGCTTTCTTT. It is translated as CASRTGWDTEAFF.

This chain uses TRBV7-8 with TRBJ2-7; D ambiguous. The CDR3 extends over 11 amino acids. CDR1 and CDR2 (germline): SGHVS, FQNEAQ. The V gene lost 5 bases and the J gene lost 4 bases, with 6 bases spanning the gap. This chain's CDR3 is CASSLVYEQYF. As DNA, the CDR3 is TGTGCCAGCAGCCTGGTGTACGAGCAGTACTTC.

V is TRBV13 and J is TRBJ2-2; D is unresolved. The V gene's germline CDR1 is PRHDT and CDR2 FYEKMQ (reference sequence). This CDR3 contains 14 residues. The V end was cut by 1 base, the J end by 1 base, with 4 bases between. CDR3 bases: TGTGCCAGCAGCTTAGATAGGAACACCGGGGAGCTGTTTTTT. Amino acid sequence: CASSLDRNTGELFF.

V and J are TRBV18 and TRBJ2-7, with D uncertain. The V gene lost 3 bases and the J gene lost 2 bases, with 5 bases spanning the gap. Germline loops: CDR1 KGHSH, CDR2 LQKENI. The CDR3 has 12 residues. The CDR3 region is CASSPVAYEQYF. DNA for the CDR3: TGTGCCAGCTCACCGGTAGCCTACGAGCAGTACTTC.

This clone was counted many times. The chain combines TRBV4-3 with TRBJ1-2, with TRBD1 identical over 10 bases. The CDR3 consists of 17 residues. The germline V gene encodes CDR1 LGHNA and CDR2 YSLEER. V was clipped by 1 base and J by 0 bases; unmatched bases: 5. The CDR3 nucleotides read TGCGCCAGCAGCCAAGTAACGGGACAGGGGACTAACTATGGCTACACCTTC. Residues: CASSQVTGQGTNYGYTF.

The chain has TRBV11-3 and TRBJ1-1, with D unclear. CDR1 SGHNT and CDR2 YENEEA come from the germline V gene. V lost 1 base to trimming and J lost 2 bases, with 8 bases between them. The CDR3 extends over 14 amino acids. CDR3 in DNA: TGTGCCAGCAGCTTAGTTGGGCTCAACACTGAAGCTTTCTTT. This gives the protein CASSLVGLNTEAFF.

In nucleotides, the CDR3 is TGTGCCAGCAGCTCTCGGACATCTGGCACAGATACGCAGTATTTT. Amino acid sequence: CASSSRTSGTDTQYF. The chain couples TRBV5-4 to TRBJ2-3; tentatively, D is TRBD1 (5 bases). The CDR3 covers 15 residues. Trimming removed 3 bases from V and 1 base from J, with 12 bases in between. Germline CDR1 reads SGHNT; CDR2 reads YYREEE (reference sequence).